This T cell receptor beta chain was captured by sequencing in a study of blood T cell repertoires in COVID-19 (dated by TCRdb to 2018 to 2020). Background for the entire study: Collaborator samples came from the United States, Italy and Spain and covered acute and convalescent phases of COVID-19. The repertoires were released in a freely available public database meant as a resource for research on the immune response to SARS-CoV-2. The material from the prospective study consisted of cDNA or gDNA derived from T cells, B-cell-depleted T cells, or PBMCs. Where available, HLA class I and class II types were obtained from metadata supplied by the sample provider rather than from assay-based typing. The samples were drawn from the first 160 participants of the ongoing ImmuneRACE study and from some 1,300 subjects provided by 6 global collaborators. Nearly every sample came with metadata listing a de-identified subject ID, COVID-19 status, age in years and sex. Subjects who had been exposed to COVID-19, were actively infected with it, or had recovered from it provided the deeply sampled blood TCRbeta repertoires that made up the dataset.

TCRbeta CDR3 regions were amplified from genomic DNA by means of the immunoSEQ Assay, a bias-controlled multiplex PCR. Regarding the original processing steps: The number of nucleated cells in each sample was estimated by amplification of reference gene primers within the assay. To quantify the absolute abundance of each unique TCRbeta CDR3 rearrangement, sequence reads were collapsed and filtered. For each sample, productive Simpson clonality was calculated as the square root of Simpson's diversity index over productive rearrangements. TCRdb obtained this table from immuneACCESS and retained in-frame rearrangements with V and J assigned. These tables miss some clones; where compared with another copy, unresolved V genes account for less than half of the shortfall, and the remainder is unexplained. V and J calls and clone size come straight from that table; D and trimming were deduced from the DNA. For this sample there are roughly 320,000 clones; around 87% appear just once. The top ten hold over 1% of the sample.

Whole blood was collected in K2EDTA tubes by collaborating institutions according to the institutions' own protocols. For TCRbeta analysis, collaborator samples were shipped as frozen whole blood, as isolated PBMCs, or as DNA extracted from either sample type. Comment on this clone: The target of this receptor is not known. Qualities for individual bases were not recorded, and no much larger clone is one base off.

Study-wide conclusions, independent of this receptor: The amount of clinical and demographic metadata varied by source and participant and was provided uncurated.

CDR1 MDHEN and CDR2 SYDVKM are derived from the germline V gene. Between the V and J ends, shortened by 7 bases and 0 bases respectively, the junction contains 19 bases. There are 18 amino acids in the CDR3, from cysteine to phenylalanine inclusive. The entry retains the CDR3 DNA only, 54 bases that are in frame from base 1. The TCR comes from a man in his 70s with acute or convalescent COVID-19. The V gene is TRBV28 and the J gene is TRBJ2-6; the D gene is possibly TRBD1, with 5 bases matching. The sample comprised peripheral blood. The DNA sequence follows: TGTGCCAGCACCCCCGTTTGGGGCAGCGCCTCTGGGGCCAACGTCCTGACTTTC. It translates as CASTPVWGSASGANVLTF.